The sequence of this TCR beta chain was determined in a study of T-cell reconstitution after alpha-beta-depleted transplantation in children. J was trimmed by 0 bases and V by 0 bases; bases with no gene match: 1. From germline, CDR1 is MGHRA and CDR2 YSYEKL. The CDR3 runs to 15 residues. Unique molecular identifiers tagged the TCRbeta library. TCRdb processed the PCR reads anew with MiXCR; each CDR3 protein has one entry. The table includes some 500,000 distinct CDR3 sequences, around 19% detected once. The clonotype was recovered from a human donor who donated a stem cell graft to a child with acute lymphoblastic leukemia. The sequencing used PBMCs from the stem cell graft donor, collected from the stem cell graft. The chain has TRBV4-1 and TRBJ2-7; TRBD2 aligns across 8 bases. CDR3 sequence: CASSQERGASYEQYF. CDR3 sequence (DNA): TGCGCCAGCAGCCAAGAGCGGGGGGCCTCCTACGAGCAGTACTTC.